These T cell receptor beta chains were read from a single sample in a study of blood T cell repertoires in COVID-19. The repertoire was sequenced with immunoSEQ multiplex PCR; TCRdb's copy has only in-frame clones and lacks some. In the table there are approximately 200,000 clones, 80% to 90% of which are singletons. Specimen: PBMCs or T cells enriched from blood (not recorded which). The receptors derive from a woman in her thirties who had been exposed to COVID-19. Both conserved end residues are part of each CDR3. Fields, in order: V gene, D gene, clone size, J gene, CDR3 protein, CDR3 DNA. D genes are given only for firm matches. The size of a clone is reported for some rows only, either as once, few or many, or as a class for expanded clones.

V: TRBV11-2
D: -
size: -
J: TRBJ1-3
CDR3: CASSLVRGSGNTIYF
DNA: TGTGCCAGCAGCTTAGTCCGGGGGTCTGGAAACACCATATATTTT

V: TRBV5-1
D: -
size: -
J: TRBJ1-3
CDR3: CASSSLGVLRGNTIYF
DNA: TGCGCCAGCAGCTCGCTGGGTGTTTTGAGGGGAAACACCATATATTTT

V: TRBV30
D: TRBD1
size: -
J: TRBJ2-1
CDR3: CAWSVGQGKGYNEQFF
DNA: TGTGCCTGGAGTGTTGGACAGGGGAAAGGCTACAATGAGCAGTTCTTC

V: TRBV5-8
D: -
size: -
J: TRBJ1-3
CDR3: CASSLDRSSGNTIYF
DNA: TGTGCCAGCAGCCTCGACAGGAGCTCTGGAAACACCATATATTTT

V: TRBV9
D: -
size: -
J: TRBJ1-1
CDR3: CASSPPVHTEAFF
DNA: TGTGCCAGCAGCCCTCCCGTCCACACTGAAGCTTTCTTT

V: TRBV9
D: -
size: -
J: TRBJ1-6
CDR3: CASSGGLSSYNSPLHF
DNA: TGTGCCAGCAGCGGAGGCTTGAGCTCCTATAATTCACCCCTCCACTTT

V: TRBV19
D: -
size: -
J: TRBJ1-1
CDR3: CASSRNRLGNTEAFF
DNA: TGTGCCAGTAGTAGGAACAGGTTGGGAAACACTGAAGCTTTCTTT

V: TRBV2
D: TRBD2
size: -
J: TRBJ2-1
CDR3: CASSESVERGAWNEQFF
DNA: TGTGCCAGCAGTGAATCGGTCGAGCGGGGGGCTTGGAATGAGCAGTTCTTC

V: TRBV6-5
D: -
size: few
J: TRBJ2-3
CDR3: CASSYSPRGGTDTQYF
DNA: TGTGCCAGCAGTTACTCGCCCAGAGGCGGCACAGATACGCAGTATTTT

V: TRBV27
D: -
size: -
J: TRBJ2-7
CDR3: CASSLGGATYEQYF
DNA: TGTGCCAGCAGTTTAGGGGGCGCGACCTACGAGCAGTACTTC

V: TRBV7-3
D: TRBD1
size: -
J: TRBJ1-1
CDR3: CASSPHGTAYTEAFF
DNA: TGTGCCAGCAGCCCGCATGGGACAGCCTACACTGAAGCTTTCTTT

V: TRBV5-1
D: TRBD1
size: -
J: TRBJ2-5
CDR3: CASSLGQGQGETQYF
DNA: TGCGCCAGCAGCTTGGGACAGGGGCAGGGAGAGACCCAGTACTTC

V: TRBV29-1
D: TRBD1
size: -
J: TRBJ1-2
CDR3: CSVEGAGGGSGGYTF
DNA: TGCAGCGTTGAGGGCGCAGGGGGCGGGTCGGGTGGCTACACCTTC

V: TRBV7-2
D: TRBD2
size: -
J: TRBJ2-3
CDR3: CASSSRWRGATDTQYF
DNA: TGTGCCAGCAGCTCCCGATGGCGGGGGGCCACAGATACGCAGTATTTT

V: TRBV6-1
D: TRBD1
size: -
J: TRBJ2-7
CDR3: CASSESPWDSTYEQYF
DNA: TGTGCCAGCAGTGAATCCCCCTGGGACAGCACCTACGAGCAGTACTTC

V: TRBV3-1/TRBV3-2
D: TRBD1
size: -
J: TRBJ2-2
CDR3: CASSQGGQGAIGELFF
DNA: TGTGCCAGCAGCCAAGGAGGACAGGGGGCTATCGGGGAGCTGTTTTTT

V: TRBV5-1
D: -
size: once
J: TRBJ1-1
CDR3: CASTPEVRQNTEAFF
DNA: TGCGCCAGCACCCCGGAAGTCCGACAGAACACTGAAGCTTTCTTT

V: TRBV6-5
D: TRBD2
size: -
J: TRBJ2-1
CDR3: CASTKLAGGRGEQFF
DNA: TGTGCCAGCACTAAACTAGCGGGGGGGCGTGGTGAGCAGTTCTTC

V: TRBV7-7
D: TRBD1
size: -
J: TRBJ2-3
CDR3: CASSATGVGADTQYF
DNA: TGTGCTAGCAGCGCCACAGGGGTCGGAGCAGATACGCAGTATTTT

V: TRBV13
D: TRBD1
size: -
J: TRBJ1-2
CDR3: CASSLGVPDRDGYTF
DNA: TGTGCCAGCAGCTTAGGGGTCCCAGACAGGGATGGCTACACCTTC

V: TRBV21-1
D: -
size: -
J: TRBJ1-4
CDR3: CASKLKGVVGRREKLFF
DNA: TGTGCCAGCAAGCTTAAAGGGGTTGTTGGGAGGAGAGAAAAACTGTTTTTT